This TCR beta chain was sequenced for a study of chemoradiotherapy in HPV16-positive cancers. Study background: A couple of HPV16-positive patients' cells yielded candidate HPV-specific clones and common motifs. Study-level results: HPV-specific T cells were functionally defined from only two HPV16-positive patients. During treatment, candidate HPV-specific clones and E7-related motifs expanded in tumor.

Sequenced by immunoSEQ multiplex PCR; TCRdb stores in-frame clones only, minus some. The data show about 13,000 clones, approximately 86% seen once. Comment on this clone: Its antigen remains unknown.

CDR1 is ENHRY and CDR2 is SYGVKD in the germline V gene. Trimming took off 3 bases at V and 5 bases at J, with 11 bases between the two ends. The CDR3 length is 14 residues. Over chemoradiotherapy, repertoires were sampled more than once. Sequenced material: blood, taken from a patient who underwent chemoradiotherapy. The chain employs TRBV10-3 and TRBJ2-1, with a weak D call TRBD1 (6 bases). The TCR originated in a human donor with HPV-associated anogenital cancer. The CDR3 reads CAISDRDNNNEQFF. DNA for the CDR3: TGTGCCATCAGTGATAGGGACAACAACAATGAGCAGTTCTTC.